The following is a TCR beta chain sequence with its context. This CDR3 fails to terminate in the conserved phenylalanine or tryptophan, so it likely reflects a read error. The germline V gene encodes CDR1 LNHDA and CDR2 SQIVND (reference sequence). This CDR3 has 18 amino acids. Trimming removed 0 bases from V and 1 base from J, with 18 bases in between. Each diabetic donor fulfilled classification criteria for either type 1 or type 2. This entry comes from a study of type 1 and type 2 diabetes patients. At the level of the study: Donors were type 1 diabetes, type 2 diabetes, or nondiabetic controls.

Amplification started from genomic DNA. A primer set of 30 forward and 13 reverse primers amplified the CDR3. TCRdb re-called the multiplex PCR reads with MiXCR, one entry per CDR3 protein. The sample comprises a few hundred thousand distinct CDR3 sequences, roughly 50% of which are singletons, and about 13% rests with the top ten. J is TRBJ1-1 and V is TRBV19, with a weak D call TRBD1 (5 bases). The TCR was taken from a man aged 18 to 29 with type 2 diabetes. The sequenced material came from peripheral blood mononuclear cells (PBMCs). CDR3: CASSIDPPQGRANTEAFY. The CDR3 nucleotides are TGTGCCAGTAGTATAGATCCCCCCCAGGGAAGGGCGAACACTGAAGCTTTCTAT.